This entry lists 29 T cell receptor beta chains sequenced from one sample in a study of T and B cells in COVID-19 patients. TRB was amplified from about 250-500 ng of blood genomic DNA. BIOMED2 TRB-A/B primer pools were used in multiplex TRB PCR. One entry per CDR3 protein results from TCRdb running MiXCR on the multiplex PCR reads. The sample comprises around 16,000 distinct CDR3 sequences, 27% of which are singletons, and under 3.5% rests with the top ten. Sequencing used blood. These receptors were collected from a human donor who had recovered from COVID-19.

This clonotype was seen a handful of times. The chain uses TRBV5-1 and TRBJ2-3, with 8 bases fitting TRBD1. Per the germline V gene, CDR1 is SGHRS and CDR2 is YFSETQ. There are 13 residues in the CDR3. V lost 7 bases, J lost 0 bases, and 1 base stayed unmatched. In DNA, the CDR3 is TGCGCCAGCCGGACAGGGAGCACAGATACGCAGTATTTT. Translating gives CASRTGSTDTQYF.

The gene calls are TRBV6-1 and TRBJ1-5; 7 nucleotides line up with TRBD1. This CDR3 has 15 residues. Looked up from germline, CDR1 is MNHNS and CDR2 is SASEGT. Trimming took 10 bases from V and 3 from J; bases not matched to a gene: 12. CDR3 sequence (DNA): TGTGCCACCGCCTGGACAGGCGGGTTCAATCAGCCCCAGCATTTT. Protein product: CATAWTGGFNQPQHF.

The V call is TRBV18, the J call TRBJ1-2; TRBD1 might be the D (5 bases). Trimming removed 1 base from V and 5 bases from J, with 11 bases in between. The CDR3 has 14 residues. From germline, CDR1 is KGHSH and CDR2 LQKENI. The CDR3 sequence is CASSPQGYEYGYTF. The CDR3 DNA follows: TGTGCCAGCTCACCACAGGGGTACGAATATGGCTACACCTTC.

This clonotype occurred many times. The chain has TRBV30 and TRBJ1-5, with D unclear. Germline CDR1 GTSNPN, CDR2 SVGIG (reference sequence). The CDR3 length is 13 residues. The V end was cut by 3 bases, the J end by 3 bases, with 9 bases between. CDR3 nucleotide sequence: TGTGCCTGGAGCCCGGGCCTCAATCAGCCCCAGCATTTT. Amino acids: CAWSPGLNQPQHF.

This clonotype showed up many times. CDR3 DNA sequence: TGTGCCAGCAGTCGCCAAGACAGGGGGCTGGGTGGCTACACCTTC. Translation: CASSRQDRGLGGYTF. The chain recombines TRBV6-5 with TRBJ1-2; 10 bases fit TRBD1. V shed 5 bases, J shed 7 bases, and the junction held 10 bases outside the gene matches. The CDR3 covers 15 residues. Per germline, CDR1 MNHEY and CDR2 SVGAGI.

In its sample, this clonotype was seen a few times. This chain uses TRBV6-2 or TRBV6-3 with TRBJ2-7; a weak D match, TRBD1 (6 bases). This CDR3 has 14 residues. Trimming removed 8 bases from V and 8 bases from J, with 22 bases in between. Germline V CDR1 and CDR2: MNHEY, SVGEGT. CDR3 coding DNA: TGTGCCAGCTGGCCGGGACACCTCGCTAGACAGCAGTACTTC. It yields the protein CASWPGHLARQQYF.

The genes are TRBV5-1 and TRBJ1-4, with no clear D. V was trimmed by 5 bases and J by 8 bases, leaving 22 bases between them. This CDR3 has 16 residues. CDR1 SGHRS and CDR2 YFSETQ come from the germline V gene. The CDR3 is CASRRELQTTYEKLFF. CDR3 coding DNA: TGCGCCAGCAGACGGGAGTTGCAGACGACTTACGAAAAACTGTTTTTT. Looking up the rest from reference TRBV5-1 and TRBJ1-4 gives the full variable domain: KAGVTQTPRYLIKTRGQQVTLSCSPISGHRSVSWYQQTPGQGLQFLFEYFSETQRNKGNFPGRFSGRQFSNSRSEMNVSTLELGDSALYLCASRRELQTTYEKLFFGSGTQLSVL.

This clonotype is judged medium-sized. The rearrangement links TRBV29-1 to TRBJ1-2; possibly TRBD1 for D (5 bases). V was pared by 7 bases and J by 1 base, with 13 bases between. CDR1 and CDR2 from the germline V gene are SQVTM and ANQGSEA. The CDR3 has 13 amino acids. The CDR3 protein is CSAHQGLNYGYTF. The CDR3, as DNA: TGCAGCGCCCATCAGGGACTTAACTATGGCTACACCTTC.

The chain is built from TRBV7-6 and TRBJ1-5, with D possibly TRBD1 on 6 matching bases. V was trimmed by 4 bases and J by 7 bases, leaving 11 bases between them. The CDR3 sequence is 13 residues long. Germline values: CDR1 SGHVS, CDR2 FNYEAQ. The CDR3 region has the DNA TGTGCCAGCAGCTACGGACAGCGACAGCCCCAGCATTTT. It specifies CASSYGQRQPQHF.

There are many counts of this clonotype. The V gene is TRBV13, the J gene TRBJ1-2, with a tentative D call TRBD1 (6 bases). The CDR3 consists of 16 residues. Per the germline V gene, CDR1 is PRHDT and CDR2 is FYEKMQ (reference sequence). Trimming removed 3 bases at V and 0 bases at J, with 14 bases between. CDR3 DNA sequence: TGTGCCAGCAGCTTGCGCAGGGGTCGGACTAACTATGGCTACACCTTC. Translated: CASSLRRGRTNYGYTF.

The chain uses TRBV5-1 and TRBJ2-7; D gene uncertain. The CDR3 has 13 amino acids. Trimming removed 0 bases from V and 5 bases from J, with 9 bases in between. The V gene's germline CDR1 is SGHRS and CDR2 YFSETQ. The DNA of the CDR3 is TGCGCCAGCAGCTTGGAGGGTATCGACGAGCAGTACTTC. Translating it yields CASSLEGIDEQYF. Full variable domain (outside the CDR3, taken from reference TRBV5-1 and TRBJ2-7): KAGVTQTPRYLIKTRGQQVTLSCSPISGHRSVSWYQQTPGQGLQFLFEYFSETQRNKGNFPGRFSGRQFSNSRSEMNVSTLELGDSALYLCASSLEGIDEQYFGPGTRLTVT.

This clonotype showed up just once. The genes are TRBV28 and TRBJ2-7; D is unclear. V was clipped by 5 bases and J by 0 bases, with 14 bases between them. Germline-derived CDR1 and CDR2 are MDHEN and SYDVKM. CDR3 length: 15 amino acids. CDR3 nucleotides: TGTGCCAGCAGTAGAAGCAGGAAGAGCTCCTACGAGCAGTACTTC. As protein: CASSRSRKSSYEQYF.

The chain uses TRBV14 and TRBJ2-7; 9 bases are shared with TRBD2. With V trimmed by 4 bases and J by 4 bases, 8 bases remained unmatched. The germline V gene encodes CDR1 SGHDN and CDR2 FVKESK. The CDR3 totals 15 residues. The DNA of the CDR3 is TGTGCCAGCAGCCGCCTCCTAGCGGGACCGTACGAGCAGTACTTC. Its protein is CASSRLLAGPYEQYF.

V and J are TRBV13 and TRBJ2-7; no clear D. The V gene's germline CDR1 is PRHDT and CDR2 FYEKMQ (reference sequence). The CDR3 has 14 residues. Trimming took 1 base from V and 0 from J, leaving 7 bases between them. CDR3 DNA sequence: TGTGCCAGCAGCTTAGACCGGCCCTCCTACGAGCAGTACTTC. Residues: CASSLDRPSYEQYF. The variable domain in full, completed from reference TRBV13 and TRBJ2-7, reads AAGVIQSPRHLIKEKRETATLKCYPIPRHDTVYWYQQGPGQDPQFLISFYEKMQSDKGSIPDRFSAQQFSDYHSELNMSSLELGDSALYFCASSLDRPSYEQYFGPGTRLTVT.

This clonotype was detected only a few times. This chain's CDR3 is CASSFSSSYEQYF. The CDR3 DNA follows: TGTGCCAGCAGTTTTAGCTCTTCCTACGAGCAGTACTTC. This sequence joins TRBV27 and TRBJ2-7; D not resolved. Germline-derived CDR1 and CDR2 are MNHEY and SMNVEV (reference sequence). The CDR3 runs 13 residues. The V gene lost 3 bases and the J gene lost 1 base, with 7 bases spanning the gap.

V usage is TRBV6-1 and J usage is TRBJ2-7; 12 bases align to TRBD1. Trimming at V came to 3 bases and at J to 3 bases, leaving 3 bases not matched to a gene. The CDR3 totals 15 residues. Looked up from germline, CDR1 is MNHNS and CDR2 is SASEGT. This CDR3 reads CASSEGTGGFYEQYF. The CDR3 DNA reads TGTGCCAGCAGTGAGGGGACAGGGGGCTTCTACGAGCAGTACTTC.

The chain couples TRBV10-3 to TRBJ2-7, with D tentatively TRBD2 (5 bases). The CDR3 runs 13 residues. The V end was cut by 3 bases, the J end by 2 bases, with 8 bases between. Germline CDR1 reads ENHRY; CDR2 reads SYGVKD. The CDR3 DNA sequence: TGTGCCATCAGTGACGGGGATACCTACGAGCAGTACTTC. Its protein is CAISDGDTYEQYF.

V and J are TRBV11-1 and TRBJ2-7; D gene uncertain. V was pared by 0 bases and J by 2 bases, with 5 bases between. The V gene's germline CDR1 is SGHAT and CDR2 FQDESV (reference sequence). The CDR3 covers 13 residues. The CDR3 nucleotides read TGTGCCAGCAGCTTAGCGGAGACCTACGAGCAGTACTTC. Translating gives CASSLAETYEQYF. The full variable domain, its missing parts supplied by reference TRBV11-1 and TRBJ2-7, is EAEVAQSPRYKITEKSQAVAFWCDPISGHATLYWYRQILGQGPELLVQFQDESVVDDSQLPKDRFSAERLKGVDSTLKIQPAELGDSAMYLCASSLAETYEQYFGPGTRLTVT.

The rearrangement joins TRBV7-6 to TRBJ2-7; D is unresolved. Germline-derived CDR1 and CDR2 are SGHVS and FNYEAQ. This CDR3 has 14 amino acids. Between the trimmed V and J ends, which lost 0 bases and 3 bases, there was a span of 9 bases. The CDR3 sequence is CASSLAHGRYEQYF. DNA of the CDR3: TGTGCCAGCAGCTTAGCGCATGGGCGCTACGAGCAGTACTTC.

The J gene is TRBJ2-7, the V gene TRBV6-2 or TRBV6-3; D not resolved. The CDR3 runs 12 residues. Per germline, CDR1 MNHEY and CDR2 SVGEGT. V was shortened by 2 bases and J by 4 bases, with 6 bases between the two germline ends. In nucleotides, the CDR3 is TGTGCCAGCAGTTACCGGTTGTACGAGCAGTACTTC. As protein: CASSYRLYEQYF.

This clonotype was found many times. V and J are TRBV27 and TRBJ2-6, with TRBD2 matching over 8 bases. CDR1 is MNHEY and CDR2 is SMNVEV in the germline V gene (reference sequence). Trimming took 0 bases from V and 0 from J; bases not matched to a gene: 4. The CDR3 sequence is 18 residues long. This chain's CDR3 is CASSLSGGRSSGANVLTF. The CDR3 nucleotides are TGTGCCAGCAGTTTATCTGGCGGGAGGAGCTCTGGGGCCAACGTCCTGACTTTC.

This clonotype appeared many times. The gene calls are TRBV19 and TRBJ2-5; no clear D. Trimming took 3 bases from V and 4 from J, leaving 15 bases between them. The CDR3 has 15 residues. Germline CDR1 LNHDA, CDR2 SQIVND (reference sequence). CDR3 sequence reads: CASSIRVVLGETQYF. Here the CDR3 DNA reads TGTGCCAGTAGTATTCGGGTTGTGCTCGGAGAGACCCAGTACTTC.

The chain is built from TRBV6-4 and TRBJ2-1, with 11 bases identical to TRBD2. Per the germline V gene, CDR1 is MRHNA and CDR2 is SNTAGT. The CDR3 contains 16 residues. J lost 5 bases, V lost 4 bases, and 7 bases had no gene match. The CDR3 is CASSGLAGGQHNEQFF. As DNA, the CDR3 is TGTGCCAGCAGTGGTCTAGCGGGAGGTCAACACAATGAGCAGTTCTTC.

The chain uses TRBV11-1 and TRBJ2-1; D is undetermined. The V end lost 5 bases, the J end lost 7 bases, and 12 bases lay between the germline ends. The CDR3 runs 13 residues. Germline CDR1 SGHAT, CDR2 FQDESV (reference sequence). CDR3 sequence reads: CASSPPLGNEQFF. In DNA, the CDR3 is TGTGCCAGCAGCCCCCCACTGGGGAATGAGCAGTTCTTC.

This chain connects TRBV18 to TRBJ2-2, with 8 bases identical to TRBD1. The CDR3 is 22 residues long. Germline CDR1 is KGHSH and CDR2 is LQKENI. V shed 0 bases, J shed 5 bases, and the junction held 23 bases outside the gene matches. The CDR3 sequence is CASSPPCAGGPPPLKTTGELFF. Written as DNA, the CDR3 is TGTGCCAGCTCACCACCTTGTGCAGGGGGCCCCCCCCCACTAAAAACAACCGGGGAGCTGTTTTTT.

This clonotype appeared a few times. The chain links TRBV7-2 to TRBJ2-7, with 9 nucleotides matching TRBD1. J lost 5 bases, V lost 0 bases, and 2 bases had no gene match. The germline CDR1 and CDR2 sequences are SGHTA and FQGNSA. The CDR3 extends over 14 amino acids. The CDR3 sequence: CASSLAGTGNEQYF. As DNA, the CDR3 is TGTGCCAGCAGCTTAGCCGGGACAGGGAACGAGCAGTACTTC.

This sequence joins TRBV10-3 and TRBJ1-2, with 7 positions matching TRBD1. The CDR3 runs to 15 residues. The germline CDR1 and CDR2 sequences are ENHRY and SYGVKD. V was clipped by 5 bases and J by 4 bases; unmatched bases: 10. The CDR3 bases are TGTGCCATCAGTTCCCGGGACAGCCTCGTCTATGGCTACACCTTC. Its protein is CAISSRDSLVYGYTF.

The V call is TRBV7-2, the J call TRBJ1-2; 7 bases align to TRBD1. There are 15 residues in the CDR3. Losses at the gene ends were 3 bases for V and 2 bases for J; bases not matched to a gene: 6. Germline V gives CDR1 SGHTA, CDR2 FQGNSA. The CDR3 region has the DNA TGTGCCAGCAGCTTTACCGGGACAGTAAACTATGGCTACACCTTC. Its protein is CASSFTGTVNYGYTF.

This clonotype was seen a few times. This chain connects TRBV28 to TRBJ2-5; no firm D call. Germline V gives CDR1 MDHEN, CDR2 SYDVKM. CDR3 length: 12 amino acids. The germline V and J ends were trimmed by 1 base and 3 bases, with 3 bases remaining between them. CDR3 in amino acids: CASSLFEETQYF. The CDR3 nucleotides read TGTGCCAGCAGTTTATTCGAAGAGACCCAGTACTTC.